Below, 3 T cell receptor beta chains from the same sample are listed, as sequenced in a study of CD8+ T cells in alopecia areata (dated by TCRdb to 2016 to 2018). The sample's time point, from its label and the paper: around 4 weeks on oral tofacitinib. The sample's treatment or condition label is to be understood as: oral pan-JAK inhibitor, 5-10 mg twice daily. Receptors were amplified or captured by the immunoSEQ multiplex PCR assay. To provide template for TCR sequencing, every sample had RNA extracted and reverse transcribed into cDNA. Imported from immuneACCESS, the table was reduced by TCRdb to in-frame sequences with V and J called. These copies leave out some clones; in studies compared against another copy, an unresolved V gene accounts for under half, and the cause of the remainder is not known. The sample includes a few hundred thousand clones, with roughly 56% observed a single time. The top ten constitute 1.5% to 2% of the sample.

The sample here was CD4+ T cells sorted from blood, taken at week 4, from a patient treated with tofacitinib. These receptors originate from a human donor with alopecia areata.

The J gene is TRBJ1-6, the V gene TRBV27; 9 bases match TRBD1. Germline values: CDR1 MNHEY, CDR2 SMNVEV (reference sequence). V dropped 1 base and J dropped 9; count of bases not matched to a gene: 7. The CDR3 sequence is 16 residues long. This chain's CDR3 is CASSLFIGTGTSPLHF. For the CDR3, the DNA is TGTGCCAGCAGTTTATTTATAGGGACAGGGACTTCACCCCTCCACTTT.

V gene TRBV29-1 combines with J gene TRBJ1-2; D gene uncertain. The CDR3 has 10 amino acids. The V gene lost 7 bases and the J gene lost 8 bases, with 11 bases spanning the gap. The V gene's germline CDR1 is SQVTM and CDR2 ANQGSEA. CDR3 bases: TGCAGCGCCCAGACGGAAGGCTACACCTTC. Protein product: CSAQTEGYTF.

Worth noting for this clone: Sequence at one end of the junction differs from germline and may be a read error. The J gene is TRBJ1-2, the V gene TRBV2; 7 nucleotides align to TRBD1. The CDR3 sequence is 15 residues long. The germline gives CDR1 SNHLY, CDR2 FYNNEI. The CDR3 nucleotides are TGTGCCAGCAGCGAAGATCCGACAGGGAAATTTAGCTACACCTTC. This sequence encodes CASSEDPTGKFSYTF.